Below are 8 T cell receptor beta chains sequenced from a single sample in a study of Ad26.COV2.S vaccination and SARS-CoV-2 variants. Clones were sequenced by immunoSEQ multiplex PCR, and TCRdb holds only the in-frame ones, with some missing. The sample consists of hundreds of thousands of clones, 87% of them appearing once. As for treatment: around 19 received Ad26.COV2.S at low or high dose, single or two shots; 5 received placebo; per-sample allocation not given. After the first vaccine or placebo injection, samples were drawn on day 63. The input for sequencing was peripheral blood, taken in a trial of Ad26.COV2.S vaccine versus placebo. The source of these receptors is a person aged 18-65 years who received the Ad26.COV2.S COVID-19 vaccine or a placebo.

This clone was counted a few times. V usage is TRBV11-2 and J usage is TRBJ1-1; D is ambiguous. This CDR3 has 13 amino acids. In germline, CDR1 is SGHAT, CDR2 FQNNGV. V dropped 2 bases and J dropped 1 base, with 5 bases sitting between them. The DNA of the CDR3 is TGTGCCAGCAGCTTAAAGGGGAACACTGAAGCTTTCTTT. It encodes CASSLKGNTEAFF.

The gene calls are TRBV5-1 and TRBJ1-5, with TRBD1 as a possible D gene (6 bases). CDR3 length equals 14 residues. Germline CDR1 is SGHRS and CDR2 is YFSETQ. With 3 bases removed from V and 6 bases from J, the gap between germline ends came to 13 bases. The DNA for the CDR3 is TGCGCCAGCAGCTCCTTTGGGGGCGGTCAGCCCCAGCATTTT. This translates into CASSSFGGGQPQHF.

The CDR3 here is CASSQDRTENQPQHF. CDR3 nucleotide sequence: TGTGCCAGCAGCCAAGATCGGACGGAAAATCAGCCCCAGCATTTT. The chain carries TRBV4-2 and TRBJ1-5; D remains unclear. Germline CDR1 LGHNA, CDR2 YNFKEQ. The CDR3 extends over 15 amino acids. Trimming shortened V by 0 bases and J by 4 bases, and 10 bases separated the two germline ends.

In its sample, this clone was seen once. Here the CDR3 reads CASSAAGGGTGELFF. CDR3 coding DNA: TGTGCCAGCAGCGCAGCGGGGGGGGGCACCGGGGAGCTGTTTTTT. The chain has TRBV5-4 and TRBJ2-2; 10 positions agree with TRBD2. Germline loops: CDR1 SGHNT, CDR2 YYREEE (reference sequence). CDR3 length: 15 residues. Unmatched junction bases numbered 4, after V lost 4 bases and J lost 4 bases.

This clone was detected only once. The chain couples TRBV15 to TRBJ2-2, with no clear D. Germline lookup yields CDR1 LNHNV and CDR2 YYDKDF (reference sequence). V shed 8 bases and J shed 6 bases, with 7 bases lying between them. This CDR3 contains 11 residues. For the CDR3, the DNA is TGTGCCACCGTGAGCGCCGGGGAGCTGTTTTTT. This translates into CATVSAGELFF.

This chain connects TRBV20-1 to TRBJ2-1; the D gene could be TRBD1 or TRBD2 (6 bases each). The CDR3 has 15 residues. CDR1 DFQATT and CDR2 SNEGSKA come from the germline V gene (reference sequence). The V end was cut by 3 bases, the J end by 2 bases, with 14 bases between. CDR3 sequence reads: CSASDPGAAYNEQFF. The CDR3 DNA follows: TGCAGTGCTAGTGACCCGGGGGCCGCCTACAATGAGCAGTTCTTC.

The chain joins TRBV4-1 to TRBJ2-7, with D tentatively TRBD1 or TRBD2 (5 bases each). From germline, CDR1 is MGHRA and CDR2 YSYEKL. This CDR3 comprises 16 residues. The V end was cut by 3 bases, the J end by 7 bases, with 22 bases between. In nucleotides, the CDR3 is TGCGCCAGCAGCCACTTTTCGTCGGGGCTGACGGGGGAGCAGTACTTC. Translating gives CASSHFSSGLTGEQYF.

The V gene is TRBV2, the J gene TRBJ1-1; no clear D. The germline CDR1 and CDR2 sequences are SNHLY and FYNNEI. The CDR3 covers 13 residues. V gave up 3 bases and J gave up 4 bases, with 9 bases separating them. CDR3 in DNA: TGTGCCAGCAGTGACCTGGAGGGCACTGAAGCTTTCTTT. Translating it yields CASSDLEGTEAFF.